This T cell receptor (beta chain) appears in the sequencing data of a study of blood T cell repertoires in COVID-19. About the study: PBMCs, B-cell-depleted T cells, or T cells were the source of the cDNA or gDNA that made up the material.

Cohort 3 donors were reported recovered after two negative PCRs, clearance, or symptom resolution. This clone was detected only once. As originally analysed: Cell counts per sample came from amplifying reference gene primers. Data came from immunoSEQ multiplex PCR; TCRdb stores just in-frame clones and leaves some out. That table is the source of V, J and clone size, and D and trimming were worked out from the DNA. The table shows approximately 200,000 clones, with about nine tenths occurring only once. The material sequenced was PBMCs or T cells enriched from blood (not recorded which). The TCR was taken from a woman in her twenties or thirties who had recovered from COVID-19.

The CDR3 nucleotides read TGTGCCAGCTCACCGCAGGGTCAGGAGACCCAGTACTTC. As protein: CASSPQGQETQYF. The chain joins TRBV18 to TRBJ2-5; D possibly corresponds to TRBD1 (5 bases). From germline, CDR1 is KGHSH and CDR2 LQKENI. The CDR3 spans 13 residues. The V and J ends lost 3 bases and 5 bases respectively, with 10 bases between them.